This T cell receptor beta chain was documented in a study of OX40 agonist ivuxolimab in advanced cancers. Whole-study context: The mean age was approximately 60 years, ranging from about 20 to 79, with 80% to 85% of participants male. Points from the study as a whole: Among the nonresponders, some also had low normalized T-cell clonal expansion.

Trimming cost V 5 bases and J 5 bases; bases outside gene matches: 8. The germline V gene encodes CDR1 SNHLY and CDR2 FYNNEI. The CDR3 length is 15 residues. Note on this clone: The antigen is unknown.

The protocol was immunoSEQ multiplex PCR, while the TCRdb copy is restricted to in-frame clones and leaves out a portion. Of around 40,000 clones in the sample, 75% to 85% are singletons; the top ten hold over 3.5%. Sequencing was performed on CD4+ or CD8+ T cells sorted from blood, taken in a trial of the OX40 agonist ivuxolimab. This rearrangement joins TRBV2 to TRBJ1-5; 8 bases fit TRBD1. The TCR comes from an adult with an advanced solid tumor such as melanoma, head and neck, liver or kidney cancer. In DNA, the CDR3 is TGTGCCAGCAGTTCGGCACCAGGGGGCGATCAGCCCCAGCATTTT. Protein sequence: CASSSAPGGDQPQHF.